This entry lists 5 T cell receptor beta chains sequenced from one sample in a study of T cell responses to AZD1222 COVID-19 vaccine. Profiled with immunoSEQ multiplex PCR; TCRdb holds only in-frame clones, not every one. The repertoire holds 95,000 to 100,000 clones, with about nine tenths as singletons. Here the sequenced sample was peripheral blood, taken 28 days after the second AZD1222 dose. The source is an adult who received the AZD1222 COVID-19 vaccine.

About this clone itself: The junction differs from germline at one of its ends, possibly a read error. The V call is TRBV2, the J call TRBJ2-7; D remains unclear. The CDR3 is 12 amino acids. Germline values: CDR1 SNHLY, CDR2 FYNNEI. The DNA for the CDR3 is TGTGCCAGCAGTCCAACGGGTAGGCTTTTCAACTTC. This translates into CASSPTGRLFNF. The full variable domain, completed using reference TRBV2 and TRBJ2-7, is EPEVTQTPSHQVTQMGQEVILRCVPISNHLYFYWYRQILGQKVEFLVSFYNNEISEKSEIFDDQFSVERPDGSNFTLKIRSTKLEDSAMYFCASSPTGRLFNFGPGTRLTVT.

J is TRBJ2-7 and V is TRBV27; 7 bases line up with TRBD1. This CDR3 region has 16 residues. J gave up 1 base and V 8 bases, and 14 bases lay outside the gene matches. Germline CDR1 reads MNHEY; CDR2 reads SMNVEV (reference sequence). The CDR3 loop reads CASRFSHRDRSYEQYF. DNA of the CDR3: TGTGCCAGCCGATTTAGTCACCGGGACAGATCCTACGAGCAGTACTTC.

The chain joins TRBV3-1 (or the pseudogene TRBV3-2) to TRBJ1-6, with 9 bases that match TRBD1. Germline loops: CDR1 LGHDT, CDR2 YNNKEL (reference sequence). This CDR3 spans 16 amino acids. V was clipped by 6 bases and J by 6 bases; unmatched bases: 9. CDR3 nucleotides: TGTGCCAGCAGGAATACCCGACAGGGGGGTAATTCACCCCTCCACTTT. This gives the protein CASRNTRQGGNSPLHF.

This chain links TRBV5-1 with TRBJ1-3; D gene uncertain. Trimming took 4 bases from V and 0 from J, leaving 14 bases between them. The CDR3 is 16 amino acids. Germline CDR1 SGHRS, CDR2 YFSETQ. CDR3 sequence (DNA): TGCGCCAGCAGCCCGACTCCGGCAAGCTCTGGAAACACCATATATTTT. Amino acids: CASSPTPASSGNTIYF.

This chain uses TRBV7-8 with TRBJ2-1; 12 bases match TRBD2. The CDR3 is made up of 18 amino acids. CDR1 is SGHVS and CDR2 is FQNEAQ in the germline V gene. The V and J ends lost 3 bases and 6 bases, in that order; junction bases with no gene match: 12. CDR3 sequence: CASSFRQQGTSGLNEQFF. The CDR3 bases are TGTGCCAGCAGCTTCCGCCAACAGGGGACTAGCGGGCTCAATGAGCAGTTCTTC. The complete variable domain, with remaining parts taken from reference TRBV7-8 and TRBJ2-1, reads GAGVSQSPRYKVAKRGQDVALRCDPISGHVSLFWYQQALGQGPEFLTYFQNEAQLDKSGLPSDRFFAERPEGSVSTLKIQRTQQEDSAVYLCASSFRQQGTSGLNEQFFGPGTRLTVL.